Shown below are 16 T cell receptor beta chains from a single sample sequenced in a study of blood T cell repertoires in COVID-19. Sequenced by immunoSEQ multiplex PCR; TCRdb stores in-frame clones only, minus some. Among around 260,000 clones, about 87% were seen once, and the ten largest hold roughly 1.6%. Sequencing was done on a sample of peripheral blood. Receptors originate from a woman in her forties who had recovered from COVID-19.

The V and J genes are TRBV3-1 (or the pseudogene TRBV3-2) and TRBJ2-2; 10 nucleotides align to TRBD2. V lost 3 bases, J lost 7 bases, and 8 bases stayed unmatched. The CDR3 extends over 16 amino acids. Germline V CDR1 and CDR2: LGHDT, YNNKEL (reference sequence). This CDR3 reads CASSHSIAGGHGELFF. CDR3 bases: TGTGCCAGCAGCCATAGTATAGCGGGGGGCCACGGGGAGCTGTTTTTT.

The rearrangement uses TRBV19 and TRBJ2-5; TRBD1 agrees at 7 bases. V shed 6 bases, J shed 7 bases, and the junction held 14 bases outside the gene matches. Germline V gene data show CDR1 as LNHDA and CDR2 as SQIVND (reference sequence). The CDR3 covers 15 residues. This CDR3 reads CASRGKDRPTGTQYF. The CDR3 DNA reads TGTGCCAGTAGGGGGAAGGACAGGCCCACGGGGACCCAGTACTTC.

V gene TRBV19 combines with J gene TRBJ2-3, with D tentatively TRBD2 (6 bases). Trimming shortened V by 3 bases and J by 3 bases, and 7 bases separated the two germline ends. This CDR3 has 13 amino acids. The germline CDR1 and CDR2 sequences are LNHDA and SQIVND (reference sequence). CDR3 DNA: TGTGCCAGTAGTATGGGACTTACAGATACGCAGTATTTT. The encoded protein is CASSMGLTDTQYF.

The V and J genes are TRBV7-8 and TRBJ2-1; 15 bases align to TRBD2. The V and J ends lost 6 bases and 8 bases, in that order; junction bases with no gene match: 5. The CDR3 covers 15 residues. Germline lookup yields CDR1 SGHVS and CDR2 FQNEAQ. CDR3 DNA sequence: TGTGCCAGCAGGGCAGGACTAGCGGGGGGGTATGAGCAGTTCTTC. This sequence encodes CASRAGLAGGYEQFF.

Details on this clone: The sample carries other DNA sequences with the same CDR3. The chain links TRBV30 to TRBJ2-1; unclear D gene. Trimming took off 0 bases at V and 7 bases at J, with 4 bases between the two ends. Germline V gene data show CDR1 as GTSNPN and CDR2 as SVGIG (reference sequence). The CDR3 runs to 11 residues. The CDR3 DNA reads TGTGCCTGGAGTGTACGGAATGAGCAGTTCTTC. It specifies CAWSVRNEQFF.

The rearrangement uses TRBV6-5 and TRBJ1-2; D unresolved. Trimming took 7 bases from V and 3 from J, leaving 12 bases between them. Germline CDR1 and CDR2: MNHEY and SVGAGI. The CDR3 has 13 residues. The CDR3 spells CASTTREDYGYTF. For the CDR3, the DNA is TGTGCCAGCACCACCCGGGAGGACTATGGCTACACCTTC.

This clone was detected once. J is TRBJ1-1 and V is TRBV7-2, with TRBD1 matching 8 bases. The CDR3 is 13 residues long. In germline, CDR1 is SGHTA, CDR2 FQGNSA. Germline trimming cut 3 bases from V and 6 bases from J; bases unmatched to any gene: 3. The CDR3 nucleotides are TGTGCCAGCAGCTTGCAGGGGGCCTCTGAAGCTTTCTTT. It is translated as CASSLQGASEAFF.

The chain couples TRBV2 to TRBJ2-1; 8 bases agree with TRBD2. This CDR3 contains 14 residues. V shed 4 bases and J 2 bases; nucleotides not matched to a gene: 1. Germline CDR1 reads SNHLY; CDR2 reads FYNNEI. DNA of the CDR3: TGTGCCAGCAGTGCCGGGGGGGCCTACAATGAGCAGTTCTTC. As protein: CASSAGGAYNEQFF.

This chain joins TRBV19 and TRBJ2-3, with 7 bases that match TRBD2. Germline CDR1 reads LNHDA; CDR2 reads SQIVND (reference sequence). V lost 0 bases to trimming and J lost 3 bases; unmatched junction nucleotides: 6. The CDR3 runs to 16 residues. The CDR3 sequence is CASSIELKGGTDTQYF. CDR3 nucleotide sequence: TGTGCCAGTAGTATAGAGTTGAAGGGAGGGACAGATACGCAGTATTTT.

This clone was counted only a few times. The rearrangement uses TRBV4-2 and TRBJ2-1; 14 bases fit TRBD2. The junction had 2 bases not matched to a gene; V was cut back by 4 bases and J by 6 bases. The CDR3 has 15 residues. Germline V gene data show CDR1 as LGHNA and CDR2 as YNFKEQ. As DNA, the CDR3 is TGTGCCAGCAGCCCGGGACTAGCGGGGGCCAATGAGCAGTTCTTC. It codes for CASSPGLAGANEQFF.

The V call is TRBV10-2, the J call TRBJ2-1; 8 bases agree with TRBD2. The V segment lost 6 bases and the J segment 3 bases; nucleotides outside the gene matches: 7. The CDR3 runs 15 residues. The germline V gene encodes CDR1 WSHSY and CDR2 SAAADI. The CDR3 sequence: CASRRSGGLYNEQFF. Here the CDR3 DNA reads TGCGCCAGCAGGCGGAGCGGGGGCCTCTACAATGAGCAGTTCTTC.

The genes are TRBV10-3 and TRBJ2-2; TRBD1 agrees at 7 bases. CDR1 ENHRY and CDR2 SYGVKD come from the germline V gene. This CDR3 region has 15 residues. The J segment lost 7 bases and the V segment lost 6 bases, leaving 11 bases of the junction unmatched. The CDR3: CAIRPQGVGGGELFF. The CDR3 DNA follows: TGTGCCATCAGGCCCCAGGGGGTCGGAGGCGGGGAGCTGTTTTTT.

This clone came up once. The CDR3 coding sequence is TGTGCCAGCAGTAAGAGACAGGGGGCCTGGAATGAGCAGTTCTTC. Translation gives CASSKRQGAWNEQFF. The rearrangement joins TRBV6-5 to TRBJ2-1; TRBD1 aligns across 10 bases. Germline V lookup: CDR1 MNHEY, CDR2 SVGAGI. The CDR3 consists of 15 residues. The junction had 8 bases not matched to a gene; V was cut back by 5 bases and J by 7 bases.

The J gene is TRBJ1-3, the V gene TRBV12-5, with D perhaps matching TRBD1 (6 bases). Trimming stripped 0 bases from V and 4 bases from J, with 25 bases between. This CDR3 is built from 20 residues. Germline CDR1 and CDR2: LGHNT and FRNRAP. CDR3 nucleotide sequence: TGTGCTAGTGGTTTGGTAGGTTCTTACAGGGCCTTAAACTTAGGAAACACCATATATTTT. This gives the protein CASGLVGSYRALNLGNTIYF.

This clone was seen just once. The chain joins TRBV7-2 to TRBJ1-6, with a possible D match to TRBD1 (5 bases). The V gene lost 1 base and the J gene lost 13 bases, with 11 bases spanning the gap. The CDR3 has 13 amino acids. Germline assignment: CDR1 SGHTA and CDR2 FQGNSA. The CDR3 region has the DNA TGTGCCAGCAGCTTAGGGAGGGGAACCCCCCTCCACTTT. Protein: CASSLGRGTPLHF.

In DNA, the CDR3 is TGTGCCAGCAGCTTGGGCAGAATAACTGGGGCCAACGTCCTGACTTTC. Amino acid sequence: CASSLGRITGANVLTF. The chain has TRBV5-8 and TRBJ2-6; D unresolved. The CDR3 is 16 residues long. Per the germline V gene, CDR1 is SGHTS and CDR2 is YDEGEE. V was trimmed by 0 bases and J by 2 bases, leaving 9 bases between them. The variable domain in full, completed from reference TRBV5-8 and TRBJ2-6, reads EAGVTQSPTHLIKTRGQQATLRCSPISGHTSVYWYQQALGLGLQFLLWYDEGEERNRGNFPPRFSGRQFPNYSSELNVNALELEDSALYLCASSLGRITGANVLTFGAGSRLTVL.